This T cell receptor beta chain was captured in a study of cytomegalovirus exposure and HLA in healthy donors. Vbeta (60) and Jbeta (13) primers were used in the PCR. Profiled with immunoSEQ multiplex PCR; TCRdb holds only in-frame clones, not every one. The table lists some 150,000 clones, roughly 9.6% of them singletons. The CDR3 spans 13 residues. Germline loops: CDR1 MNHEY, CDR2 SMNVEV (reference sequence). The junction had 5 bases not matched to a gene; V was cut back by 6 bases and J by 5 bases. Material for sequencing was PBMCs. The chain is built from TRBV27 and TRBJ1-1; TRBD1 aligns across 8 bases. This TCR came from a woman between 35 and 50 years old in good health and CMV-seropositive. The CDR3 DNA reads TGTGCCAGCAGCCAGGGGGCTCGGACTGAAGCTTTCTTT. This sequence encodes CASSQGARTEAFF.